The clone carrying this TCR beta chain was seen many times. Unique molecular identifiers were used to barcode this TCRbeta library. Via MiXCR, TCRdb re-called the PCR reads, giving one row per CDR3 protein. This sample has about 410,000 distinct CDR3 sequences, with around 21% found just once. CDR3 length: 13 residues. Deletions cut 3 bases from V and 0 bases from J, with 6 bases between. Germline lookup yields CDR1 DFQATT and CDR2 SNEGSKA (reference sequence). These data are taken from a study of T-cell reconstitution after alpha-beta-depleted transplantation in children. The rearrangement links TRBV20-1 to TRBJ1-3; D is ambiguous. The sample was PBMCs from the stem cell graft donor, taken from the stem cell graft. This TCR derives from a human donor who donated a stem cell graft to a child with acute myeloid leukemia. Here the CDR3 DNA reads TGCAGTGCTAGGCCCGTCTCTGGAAACACCATATATTTT. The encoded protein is CSARPVSGNTIYF.